The clone carrying this TCR beta chain was observed many times. Its antigen is unknown. The cDNA was generated through 5'RACE incorporating 10-nucleotide random UMIs. TCRdb recomputed calls from the 5' RACE reads with MiXCR, one row per CDR3 protein. The data hold about 50,000 distinct CDR3 sequences, with around 17% observed a single time. This sample is part of a study of neurological immune-mediated disorders. It was blood bank volunteers in Maryland, USA who made up the healthy controls. Preparation of the unsorted libraries drew on 2 million PBMCs stored at -80 C. The study, taken as a whole, reports: Private repertoires in all groups were suggested, as expanded clones shared no CDR3 amino acid sequences across subjects.

The sequenced sample consisted of PBMCs. The origin of this receptor is a man aged 60 to 75 in good health.

The CDR3 is CASSNRQGAYEQYF. The CDR3, as DNA: TGCGCCAGCAGCAACCGACAGGGGGCCTACGAGCAGTACTTC. The rearrangement links TRBV5-1 to TRBJ2-7, with 9 bases lining up with TRBD1. The ends lost 4 bases at V and 2 bases at J; junction bases unmatched: 4. Germline CDR1 is SGHRS and CDR2 is YFSETQ. The CDR3 is 14 amino acids.